A single sample gave rise to the 3 T cell receptor beta chains below, sequenced in a study of OX40 agonist ivuxolimab in advanced cancers. Data came from immunoSEQ multiplex PCR; TCRdb stores just in-frame clones and leaves some out. Of tens of thousands of clones listed, approximately 92% are singletons. The sequenced sample was CD4+ or CD8+ T cells sorted from blood, obtained in a trial of the OX40 agonist ivuxolimab. These TCRs come from an adult with an advanced solid tumor such as melanoma, head and neck, liver or kidney cancer.

Worth noting for this clone: Different DNA sequences within this sample yield the same CDR3. The chain uses TRBV9 and TRBJ2-3; no clear D. The CDR3 totals 13 residues. In germline, CDR1 is SGDLS, CDR2 YYNGEE. V gave up 0 bases and J gave up 1 base, with 3 bases separating them. CDR3 bases: TGTGCCAGCAGCGTAGGTCGCACAGATACGCAGTATTTT. It codes for CASSVGRTDTQYF.

The genes are TRBV30 and TRBJ2-1; unclear D gene. Germline CDR1 is GTSNPN and CDR2 is SVGIG (reference sequence). The CDR3 runs 15 residues. Trimming left V 0 bases short and J 3 bases short, with 12 bases between. The DNA for the CDR3 is TGTGCCTGGAGTGTAGGAACTCCGTACTACAATGAGCAGTTCTTC. Its translation: CAWSVGTPYYNEQFF.

J is TRBJ2-3 and V is TRBV5-1, with 10 bases identical to TRBD1. V dropped 2 bases and J dropped 4; count of bases not matched to a gene: 1. Germline values: CDR1 SGHRS, CDR2 YFSETQ. This CDR3 has 14 residues. The CDR3 coding sequence is TGCGCCAGCAGCTTCGGACAGGGGGCAGATACGCAGTATTTT. Protein: CASSFGQGADTQYF.